This is a list of T cell receptor beta chains from one sample in a study of T cells after yellow fever vaccination. TCRdb re-analysed the 5' RACE reads in MiXCR, keeping a single row per CDR3 protein. The table records about 340,000 distinct CDR3 sequences, roughly 4.3% of them present only once. The sequencing here drew on PBMCs, taken 5 days after the yellow fever booster vaccination. These receptors were obtained from a young man who received the YFV17D yellow fever vaccine. Each CDR3 is given with its conserved first and last residue. D genes are given only for firm matches. The size field is filled for only some rows; it gives once, few, many or a size class.

j_call | clone_size | d_call | cdr3_length | v_call | cdr3_aa | cdr3_nt
TRBJ1-1 | many | . | 13 | TRBV5-1 | CASSLDPTTEAFF | TGCGCCAGCAGCTTGGACCCTACCACTGAAGCTTTCTTT
TRBJ2-1 | few | TRBD1 | 17 | TRBV29-1 | CSVAYLTGTEYFNEQFF | TGCAGCGTTGCGTACCTGACCGGGACAGAATATTTTAATGAGCAGTTCTTC
TRBJ2-7 | many | TRBD2 | 16 | TRBV5-6 | CASSILLLAGDYEQYF | TGTGCCAGCAGTATACTCCTACTAGCGGGGGATTACGAGCAGTACTTC
TRBJ2-3 | . | TRBD2 | 15 | TRBV9 | CASSVVGGSGGTQYF | TGTGCCAGCAGCGTAGTTGGGGGATCGGGGGGTACGCAGTATTTT
TRBJ2-4 | many | . | 14 | TRBV6-2/TRBV6-3 | CASSLGQTLNIQYF | TGTGCCAGCAGTTTGGGACAAACCCTAAACATTCAGTACTTC
TRBJ1-5 | few | TRBD1 | 13 | TRBV11-2 | CASSKGAGQPQHF | TGTGCCAGCAGCAAGGGGGCTGGTCAGCCCCAGCATTTT
TRBJ1-2 | many | . | 17 | TRBV6-2/TRBV6-3 | CASNDQRDTLKGYGYTF | TGTGCCAGCAACGACCAGCGGGACACCCTTAAGGGGTATGGCTACACCTTC
TRBJ1-2 | few | . | 14 | TRBV20-1 | CSAGVLGGNYGYTF | TGCAGTGCTGGGGTTTTGGGGGGAAACTATGGCTACACCTTC
TRBJ2-1 | . | TRBD1 | 16 | TRBV5-1 | CASSVGQGLSYNEQFF | TGCGCCAGCAGCGTGGGACAGGGCCTATCCTACAATGAGCAGTTCTTC
TRBJ2-5 | many | . | 15 | TRBV19 | CASSIDRGLQETQYF | TGTGCCAGTAGTATAGATCGAGGACTGCAAGAGACCCAGTACTTC
TRBJ1-1 | few | TRBD1 | 15 | TRBV5-1 | CASSLEGGGRTEAFF | TGCGCCAGCAGCTTGGAAGGGGGCGGACGAACTGAAGCTTTCTTT
TRBJ1-5 | many | TRBD1 | 16 | TRBV7-2 | CASSYDRGASNQPQHF | TGTGCCAGCAGCTACGACAGGGGCGCTTCCAATCAGCCCCAGCATTTT
TRBJ1-1 | . | . | 14 | TRBV6-5 | CASSRTRTITEAFF | TGTGCCAGCAGCCGGACCAGGACGATCACTGAAGCTTTCTTT
TRBJ2-5 | few | TRBD1 | 14 | TRBV20-1 | CSAHRTGGLETQYF | TGCAGTGCTCACCGGACAGGGGGTTTAGAGACCCAGTACTTC
TRBJ2-7 | few | . | 14 | TRBV10-2 | CASSNEDSAYEQYF | TGCGCCAGCAGTAATGAGGACAGCGCCTACGAGCAGTACTTC
TRBJ2-3 | few | . | 17 | TRBV5-1 | CASSLPGNSVGADTQYF | TGCGCCAGCAGCTTGCCGGGGAACAGCGTCGGAGCAGATACGCAGTATTTT
TRBJ2-1 | . | . | 13 | TRBV4-1 | CASSIPQGNEQFF | TGCGCCAGCAGCATACCCCAGGGCAATGAGCAGTTCTTC
TRBJ2-3 | few | TRBD2 | 16 | TRBV9 | CASSPTGGPSTDTQYF | TGTGCCAGCAGCCCAACGGGGGGGCCTAGCACAGATACGCAGTATTTT
TRBJ1-1 | many | TRBD1 | 15 | TRBV10-3 | CAISNGQGVITEAFF | TGTGCCATCAGCAACGGACAGGGGGTGATCACTGAAGCTTTCTTT
TRBJ1-2 | . | . | 15 | TRBV4-2 | CASSQEWNINYGYTF | TGTGCCAGCAGCCAAGAATGGAACATAAACTATGGCTACACCTTC
TRBJ1-6 | many | TRBD1 | 15 | TRBV12-5 | CASTPYGQGVSPLHF | TGTGCTAGTACTCCTTACGGACAGGGGGTATCACCCCTCCACTTT
TRBJ1-5 | . | . | 13 | TRBV6-1 | CASTGRGNQPQHF | TGTGCCAGCACCGGACGAGGCAATCAGCCCCAGCATTTT
TRBJ1-2 | many | . | 14 | TRBV5-1 | CASSLIAGNYGYTF | TGCGCCAGCAGCTTGATCGCGGGCAACTATGGCTACACCTTC
TRBJ2-3 | many | . | 16 | TRBV4-1 | CASSQDPQESTDTQYF | TGCGCCAGCAGCCAAGACCCGCAGGAGAGCACAGATACGCAGTATTTT
TRBJ2-6 | . | . | 18 | TRBV11-2 | CASSSLSTGGPGANVLTF | TGTGCCAGCAGCTCCCTTTCTACTGGGGGGCCTGGGGCCAACGTCCTGACTTTC
TRBJ2-5 | many | . | 14 | TRBV5-6 | CASSLGTTPETQYF | TGTGCCAGCAGCTTGGGGACTACCCCTGAGACCCAGTACTTC
TRBJ1-2 | many | . | 15 | TRBV5-1 | CASSLDGQGDYGYTF | TGCGCCAGCAGCCTGGACGGCCAAGGGGACTATGGCTACACCTTC
TRBJ2-3 | . | . | 15 | TRBV2 | CASRRDWTSTDTQYF | TGTGCCAGCAGGAGAGACTGGACTAGCACAGATACGCAGTATTTT
TRBJ2-7 | . | . | 13 | TRBV7-9 | CASSLRQSYEQYF | TGTGCCAGCAGCTTGAGACAGTCCTACGAGCAGTACTTC
TRBJ2-7 | few | . | 15 | TRBV20-1 | CSARVLALSSYEQYF | TGCAGTGCTAGAGTGTTGGCCCTAAGCTCCTACGAGCAGTACTTC
TRBJ2-5 | many | . | 17 | TRBV5-6 | CASSIPGHTPRTETQYF | TGTGCCAGCAGCATCCCGGGACACACACCAAGAACGGAGACCCAGTACTTC
TRBJ2-4 | few | . | 14 | TRBV5-5 | CASSAGTAKNIQYF | TGTGCCAGCAGCGCCGGGACAGCCAAAAACATTCAGTACTTC
TRBJ1-2 | few | . | 13 | TRBV4-1 | CASSQGGRDGYTF | TGCGCCAGCAGCCAAGGGGGTAGAGATGGCTACACCTTC
TRBJ2-3 | many | . | 15 | TRBV3-1 | CASSRVVASTDTQYF | TGTGCCAGCAGCCGGGTTGTTGCTAGCACAGATACGCAGTATTTT
TRBJ1-2 | many | TRBD1 | 13 | TRBV10-3 | CATHRGAGSGYTF | TGTGCCACTCACAGGGGTGCAGGGTCCGGCTACACCTTC
TRBJ2-5 | few | . | 14 | TRBV3-1 | CASSQPDSEETQYF | TGTGCCAGCAGCCAACCCGACAGCGAAGAGACCCAGTACTTC
TRBJ1-1 | . | TRBD1 | 15 | TRBV2 | CASSEAQGVYTEAFF | TGTGCCAGCAGTGAAGCGCAGGGGGTGTACACTGAAGCTTTCTTT
TRBJ1-2 | . | TRBD1 | 14 | TRBV3-1 | CASSRETGANGYTF | TGTGCCAGCAGCCGAGAGACAGGGGCGAACGGCTACACCTTC
TRBJ2-6 | many | TRBD1 | 16 | TRBV5-1 | CASSRDRVSGANVLTF | TGCGCCAGCAGCCGCGACAGGGTCTCTGGGGCCAACGTCCTGACTTTC
TRBJ2-7 | few | . | 15 | TRBV5-1 | CASSSPRTGMYEQYF | TGCGCCAGCAGCTCGCCCAGGACGGGGATGTACGAGCAGTACTTC